Presented here are 27 T cell receptor beta chains from one specimen sequenced in a study of vaccination effects on CD4 cells after COVID-19. Sequencing used immunoSEQ multiplex PCR; TCRdb keeps in-frame clones, though not all of them. The sample includes tens of thousands of clones, roughly three quarters of them seen just once. Their antigen targets remain unknown. Antigen-specific CD4+ T cell clonotypes were called by their expansion after viral peptide-pool culture in ViraFEST. Having been cultured for roughly 9 days, the cells underwent CD4+ T cell isolation. SARS-CoV-2 infection was confirmed by PCR in the person between March and December 2020. Sequencing was performed on CD4+ T cells from PBMCs cultured with HIV peptides, taken before COVID-19 vaccination. Regarding subset: HIV-1 Nef peptide pool negative control/reference culture. Receptor source: a human donor who had a prior SARS-CoV-2 infection.

This chain connects TRBV2 to TRBJ1-1, with a weak D call TRBD1 (6 bases). Trimming took off 9 bases at V and 0 bases at J, with 11 bases between the two ends. The germline CDR1 and CDR2 sequences are SNHLY and FYNNEI. The CDR3 is 13 amino acids. This CDR3 is CARNRDMNTEAFF. The DNA of the CDR3 is TGTGCCAGAAACAGGGACATGAACACTGAAGCTTTCTTT.

The gene calls are TRBV2 and TRBJ2-2, with 14 bases identical to TRBD2. This CDR3 has 20 amino acids. The germline V gene encodes CDR1 SNHLY and CDR2 FYNNEI. After removal of 8 bases from V and 5 bases from J, the junction contained 19 bases not matched to a gene. CDR3 nucleotides: TGTGCCAGCGGGGGCGCGCTTGGGGGACTAGCGGGAGCGGGGACCGGGGAGCTGTTTTTT. Its protein is CASGGALGGLAGAGTGELFF.

This chain connects TRBV7-6 to TRBJ1-3; no clear D. Germline lookup yields CDR1 SGHVS and CDR2 FNYEAQ. The V gene lost 1 base and the J gene lost 4 bases, with 5 bases spanning the gap. The CDR3 is 13 residues long. The CDR3 region has the DNA TGTGCCAGCAGCTTAGGGGAAGGAAACACCATATATTTT. This translates into CASSLGEGNTIYF.

V usage is TRBV12-3 or TRBV12-4 and J usage is TRBJ1-1; the D is unclear. The CDR3 length is 13 residues. The V and J ends lost 3 bases and 0 bases respectively, with 5 bases between them. CDR3 DNA: TGTGCCAGCAGTTTGTCCATGAACACTGAAGCTTTCTTT. Its translation is CASSLSMNTEAFF.

The chain links TRBV5-1 to TRBJ2-1; 10 bases match TRBD1. Looked up from germline, CDR1 is SGHRS and CDR2 is YFSETQ. The CDR3 extends over 14 amino acids. The junction had 7 bases not matched to a gene; V was cut back by 4 bases and J by 9 bases. The CDR3 is CASSRDRGLVEQFF. CDR3 coding DNA: TGCGCCAGCAGCCGGGACAGGGGTTTGGTTGAGCAGTTCTTC. The full variable domain, its missing parts supplied by reference TRBV5-1 and TRBJ2-1, is KAGVTQTPRYLIKTRGQQVTLSCSPISGHRSVSWYQQTPGQGLQFLFEYFSETQRNKGNFPGRFSGRQFSNSRSEMNVSTLELGDSALYLCASSRDRGLVEQFFGPGTRLTVL.

This clone was picked up a small number of times. The J gene is TRBJ2-7, the V gene TRBV15; 12 bases are shared with TRBD2. V was pared by 0 bases and J by 4 bases, with 1 base of the junction left unmatched. There are 15 residues in the CDR3. The germline gives CDR1 LNHNV, CDR2 YYDKDF (reference sequence). The CDR3 sequence: CATSRETSGRYEQYF. CDR3 nucleotide sequence: TGTGCCACCAGCAGAGAGACTAGCGGGAGATACGAGCAGTACTTC.

This chain connects TRBV11-3 to TRBJ1-6, with a weak D call TRBD1 (6 bases). The CDR3 has 14 residues. V was pared by 2 bases and J by 7 bases, with 9 bases between. The germline V gene encodes CDR1 SGHNT and CDR2 YENEEA. CDR3 DNA sequence: TGTGCCAGCAGCTTAACAGGGCGGAATTCACCCCTCCACTTT. Protein product: CASSLTGRNSPLHF.

The chain carries TRBV29-1 and TRBJ1-4; TRBD1 is a possible D gene (6 bases). V gave up 0 bases and J gave up 7 bases, with 9 bases separating them. CDR1 SQVTM and CDR2 ANQGSEA come from the germline V gene. The CDR3 sequence is 13 residues long. DNA for the CDR3: TGCAGCGTTGAAGAAAAGGGGGGTGAAAAACTGTTTTTT. Translation gives CSVEEKGGEKLFF.

This clone was seen a single time. CDR3 protein: CASSTLAGEVFEQYF. Here the CDR3 DNA reads TGTGCCAGCAGCACTTTAGCGGGAGAGGTGTTCGAGCAGTACTTC. V is TRBV21-1 and J is TRBJ2-7; TRBD2 is the table's D call and was not checked against the DNA. TRBV21-1 is a pseudogene. This CDR3 spans 15 amino acids.

The chain carries TRBV4-3 and TRBJ2-1; the D is unclear. The CDR3 contains 17 residues. Looked up from germline, CDR1 is LGHNA and CDR2 is YSLEER. V lost 0 bases to trimming and J lost 4 bases, with 16 bases between them. CDR3 region: CASSQEVPPFVYNEQFF. Written as DNA, the CDR3 is TGCGCCAGCAGCCAAGAGGTGCCGCCATTCGTATACAATGAGCAGTTCTTC.

This chain links TRBV7-9 with TRBJ2-3; D remains unclear. The CDR3 is made up of 13 amino acids. Trimming shortened V by 4 bases and J by 6 bases, and 11 bases separated the two germline ends. The V gene's germline CDR1 is SEHNR and CDR2 FQNEAQ (reference sequence). CDR3 in amino acids: CASSSEAPDTQYF. DNA of the CDR3: TGTGCCAGCAGCTCGGAAGCACCCGATACGCAGTATTTT.

The chain carries TRBV9 and TRBJ2-2, with 7 bases lining up with TRBD2. The CDR3 is 14 residues long. J was trimmed by 3 bases and V by 5 bases; bases with no gene match: 4. The germline V gene encodes CDR1 SGDLS and CDR2 YYNGEE. CDR3 coding DNA: TGTGCCAGCAGAGCGGGAACTTACACCGGGGAGCTGTTTTTT. Residues: CASRAGTYTGELFF.

The chain is built from TRBV11-1 and TRBJ1-1; D is perhaps TRBD1 (5 bases). CDR1 is SGHAT, CDR2 FQDESV, per germline (reference sequence). The CDR3 loop spans 13 amino acids. Trimming took 6 bases from V and 3 from J, leaving 11 bases between them. The DNA of the CDR3 is TGTGCCAGCAGAGAGTACAGGTACACTGAAGCTTTCTTT. Residues: CASREYRYTEAFF.

The chain recombines TRBV5-1 with TRBJ2-5, with 8 bases fitting TRBD2. CDR3 length: 13 amino acids. The V gene end was trimmed by 4 bases and the J gene end by 5 bases; junction bases not matched to a gene: 4. From germline, CDR1 is SGHRS and CDR2 YFSETQ. Here the CDR3 reads CASSPGGGETQYF. CDR3 DNA sequence: TGCGCCAGCAGCCCGGGAGGGGGGGAGACCCAGTACTTC.

The CDR3 nucleotides read TGTGCCTCCTCCCCCCAAATGAGGGAGACCCAGTACTTC. As protein: CASSPQMRETQYF. J is TRBJ2-5 and V is TRBV2; D is unclear. The CDR3 extends over 13 amino acids. V was clipped by 11 bases and J by 5 bases, with 18 bases between them. Looked up from germline, CDR1 is SNHLY and CDR2 is FYNNEI.

To note about this clone: Other DNA sequences within the sample encode an identical CDR3. V usage is TRBV6-5 and J usage is TRBJ1-2; no clear D. Germline lookup yields CDR1 MNHEY and CDR2 SVGAGI. Deletions cut 8 bases from V and 0 bases from J, with 7 bases between. The CDR3 spans 12 residues. Written as DNA, the CDR3 is TGTGCCAGCCGGCAGGCTAACTATGGCTACACCTTC. This translates into CASRQANYGYTF.

The rearrangement links TRBV24-1 to TRBJ1-1, with D possibly matching TRBD1 (5 bases). The CDR3 spans 16 residues. Per the germline V gene, CDR1 is KGHDR and CDR2 is SFDVKD. V was clipped by 2 bases and J by 7 bases, with 19 bases between them. CDR3 residues: CATSDSSPGTLREAFF. The CDR3 DNA follows: TGTGCCACCAGTGATTCGAGCCCCGGGACCCTTCGTGAAGCTTTCTTT.

This rearrangement joins TRBV5-1 to TRBJ2-7, with 9 bases identical to TRBD2. The CDR3 has 15 amino acids. V lost 4 bases and J lost 5; bases outside the gene matches: 10. Germline V gene lookup returns CDR1 SGHRS and CDR2 YFSETQ. The CDR3 DNA sequence: TGCGCCAGCAGCCTATATAGCGGGAGTTTCGACGAGCAGTACTTC. Translation gives CASSLYSGSFDEQYF.

The CDR3 nucleotides are TGTGCCATCCGTAACAGGTGTGTTTGCGGGGAGCTGTTTTTT. Its protein is CAIRNRCVCGELFF. The chain recombines TRBV10-3 with TRBJ2-2, with D maybe TRBD1 (5 bases). The CDR3 has 14 residues. The V gene's germline CDR1 is ENHRY and CDR2 SYGVKD. Between the trimmed V and J ends, which lost 8 bases and 7 bases, there was a span of 17 bases.

This clone was observed a handful of times. J is TRBJ1-6 and V is TRBV5-6; no clear D gene. V lost 0 bases and J lost 7, with 11 bases in between. Germline assignment: CDR1 SGHDT and CDR2 YYEEEE. The CDR3 runs to 15 residues. The CDR3 DNA sequence: TGTGCCAGCAGCTTGGGTATTACAGCAAATTCACCCCTCCACTTT. As protein: CASSLGITANSPLHF.

CDR3 in DNA: TGTGCCAGCAGTTTATCTCAAGCAGATACGCAGTATTTT. It yields the protein CASSLSQADTQYF. The V gene is TRBV28, the J gene TRBJ2-3; no firm D call. The germline V gene has CDR1 MDHEN and CDR2 SYDVKM. The CDR3 runs 13 residues. V shed 1 base and J shed 4 bases, with 6 bases lying between them.

The rearrangement joins TRBV5-1 to TRBJ2-3; 8 bases match TRBD1. The CDR3 covers 15 residues. Trimming took 2 bases from V and 0 from J; bases not matched to a gene: 2. Per germline, CDR1 SGHRS and CDR2 YFSETQ. CDR3 sequence (DNA): TGCGCCAGCAGCTTACGGACAGGGAGCACAGATACGCAGTATTTT. Amino acids: CASSLRTGSTDTQYF.

This clone has just a few counts. V usage is TRBV20-1 and J usage is TRBJ1-2, with D perhaps matching TRBD1 (5 bases). The CDR3 has 11 amino acids. Germline V gene sequence: CDR1 DFQATT, CDR2 SNEGSKA (reference sequence). With 6 bases removed from V and 13 bases from J, the gap between germline ends came to 18 bases. The CDR3 protein is CSAGPAGYGTF. DNA of the CDR3: TGCAGTGCCGGACCGGCAGGGTACGGCACCTTC.

This chain uses TRBV4-3 with TRBJ2-1; 13 positions agree with TRBD2. The V segment lost 0 bases and the J segment 8 bases; nucleotides outside the gene matches: 4. Germline-derived CDR1 and CDR2 are LGHNA and YSLEER. CDR3 size: 16 residues. The CDR3 loop is CASSQEGLAGWYEQFF. The DNA for the CDR3 is TGCGCCAGCAGCCAAGAGGGACTAGCGGGATGGTATGAGCAGTTCTTC.

V and J are TRBV6-1 and TRBJ1-2; the match to TRBD1 covers 9 bases. The CDR3 runs 16 residues. V was pared by 1 base and J by 2 bases, with 5 bases of the junction left unmatched. Germline V lookup: CDR1 MNHNS, CDR2 SASEGT. The chain's CDR3 is CASSEDLGQGNYGYTF. Written as DNA, the CDR3 is TGTGCCAGCAGTGAAGACTTAGGACAGGGGAACTATGGCTACACCTTC.

This clone was observed a few times. The chain is built from TRBV5-1 and TRBJ2-3; weak D call: TRBD2 (5 bases). The CDR3 totals 16 residues. The V end was cut by 0 bases, the J end by 2 bases, with 13 bases between. Germline-derived CDR1 and CDR2 are SGHRS and YFSETQ. The CDR3 coding sequence is TGCGCCAGCAGCTTGGAGGCGGGCCTACACACAGATACGCAGTATTTT. Encoded protein: CASSLEAGLHTDTQYF.

The chain carries TRBV5-1 and TRBJ1-2; D unclear. The CDR3 runs 13 residues. Trimming removed 0 bases at V and 4 bases at J, with 7 bases between. The germline V gene has CDR1 SGHRS and CDR2 YFSETQ. DNA for the CDR3: TGCGCCAGCAGCTTGGACAGACTCTATGGCTACACCTTC. It translates to CASSLDRLYGYTF.